The 29 T cell receptor beta chains below were found in one sample sequenced in a study of T cells after yellow fever vaccination. TCRdb reprocessed the 5' RACE reads with MiXCR, giving one entry per CDR3 protein. The sample includes around 330,000 distinct CDR3 sequences, 3.6% seen only once; the top ten take 20% to 30%. This sample comprised PBMCs, obtained on the day of the yellow fever booster vaccination. Receptors were obtained from a young man who received the YFV17D yellow fever vaccine.

The sample holds many counts of this clonotype. CDR3 loop: CASSLGRLVRQYNEQFF. The CDR3 bases are TGTGCCAGCAGCTTAGGCCGTCTAGTCCGACAATACAATGAGCAGTTCTTC. The chain uses TRBV7-2 and TRBJ2-1; D call uncertain. V lost 1 base and J lost 4, with 17 bases in between. Germline lookup yields CDR1 SGHTA and CDR2 FQGNSA. This CDR3 has 17 residues.

The chain employs TRBV18 and TRBJ2-7, with 9 bases matching TRBD2. V gave up 5 bases and J gave up 3 bases; unmatched junction bases: 2. The germline gives CDR1 KGHSH, CDR2 LQKENI. The CDR3 contains 13 residues. CDR3 coding DNA: TGTGCCAGCTCAGGACTAGCGAACTACGAGCAGTACGTC. Residues: CASSGLANYEQYV.

Concerning this clonotype: Relative to the germline gene, one junction end is altered; a read error may explain this. The chain recombines TRBV7-7 with TRBJ1-1; D unresolved. This CDR3 is built from 13 residues. Per the germline V gene, CDR1 is SSHAT and CDR2 is FNYEAQ (reference sequence). In DNA, the CDR3 is TGTGCTAGCAGCCCCGTAAGGGACACTGAAGCTTTCTTT. As protein: CASSPVRDTEAFF.

The sample holds many counts of this clonotype. The chain has TRBV5-6 and TRBJ2-5, with D tentatively TRBD1 (5 bases). Trimming left V 0 bases short and J 4 bases short, with 22 bases between. Germline V CDR1 and CDR2: SGHDT, YYEEEE. The CDR3 consists of 18 residues. CDR3 DNA sequence: TGTGCCAGCAGCTTGGCCAGGGCATCACGGTCGGGTGGAGAGACCCAGTACTTC. Amino acids: CASSLARASRSGGETQYF.

V usage is TRBV5-5 and J usage is TRBJ1-5; maybe TRBD1 (6 bases). The germline gives CDR1 SGHKS, CDR2 YYEKEE (reference sequence). The CDR3 runs 16 residues. V lost 1 base, J lost 2 bases, and 13 bases lay in between. The CDR3 sequence: CASSLSMAGGNQPQHF. CDR3 DNA: TGTGCCAGCAGCTTGAGTATGGCAGGGGGCAATCAGCCCCAGCATTTT.

This clonotype has at least ten counts. This chain joins TRBV5-1 and TRBJ1-1, with D uncertain. This CDR3 region has 15 residues. CDR1 and CDR2 from the germline V gene are SGHRS and YFSETQ. Trimming stripped 1 base from V and 0 bases from J, with 10 bases between. CDR3 protein: CASSLLDTLNTEAFF. In DNA, the CDR3 is TGCGCCAGCAGCTTGTTAGACACCTTGAACACTGAAGCTTTCTTT. Full variable domain (outside the CDR3, taken from reference TRBV5-1 and TRBJ1-1): KAGVTQTPRYLIKTRGQQVTLSCSPISGHRSVSWYQQTPGQGLQFLFEYFSETQRNKGNFPGRFSGRQFSNSRSEMNVSTLELGDSALYLCASSLLDTLNTEAFFGQGTRLTVV.

There are many counts of this clonotype. The chain combines TRBV6-6 with TRBJ2-1, with 8 bases lining up with TRBD2. The V and J ends lost 4 bases and 8 bases, in that order; junction bases with no gene match: 10. Germline CDR1 and CDR2: MNHNY and SVGAGI (reference sequence). There are 15 residues in the CDR3. The CDR3 DNA reads as TGTGCCAGCAGTTCGGGACTAGTTCGGTTGGATGAGCAGTTCTTC. The encoded protein is CASSSGLVRLDEQFF.

This clonotype showed up many times. The chain employs TRBV5-6 and TRBJ2-7; the match to TRBD1 covers 9 bases. The germline V gene encodes CDR1 SGHDT and CDR2 YYEEEE. J was trimmed by 3 bases and V by 3 bases; bases with no gene match: 13. There are 17 residues in the CDR3. The CDR3 loop reads CASSWGTGRVPNYEQYF. The CDR3 DNA follows: TGTGCCAGCAGCTGGGGGACAGGGCGAGTACCCAACTACGAGCAGTACTTC.

At least ten counts were recorded for this clonotype. V usage is TRBV20-1 and J usage is TRBJ2-3, with TRBD2 matching over 12 bases. In germline, CDR1 is DFQATT, CDR2 SNEGSKA (reference sequence). This CDR3 contains 17 residues. V lost 5 bases and J lost 5; bases outside the gene matches: 14. CDR3 protein: CSAPLRSSGGARDTQYF. The CDR3 DNA is TGCAGTGCTCCACTTCGATCTAGCGGGGGGGCGAGAGATACGCAGTATTTT.

This clonotype was seen many times. The rearrangement links TRBV7-9 to TRBJ1-2; a possible D gene is TRBD1 (6 bases). Per the germline V gene, CDR1 is SEHNR and CDR2 is FQNEAQ (reference sequence). The CDR3 extends over 18 amino acids. V was clipped by 2 bases and J by 7 bases, with 26 bases between them. This CDR3 is CASSLPMDRFSSLGGYTF. The CDR3 DNA follows: TGTGCCAGCAGCTTACCGATGGACAGATTCAGCTCTTTGGGTGGCTACACCTTC.

This clonotype was counted only a few times. This chain links TRBV6-2 or TRBV6-3 with TRBJ1-6; no firm D call. Germline lookup yields CDR1 MNHEY and CDR2 SVGEGT. CDR3 length: 12 amino acids. The V and J ends lost 7 bases and 8 bases respectively, with 9 bases between them. The CDR3 DNA reads TGTGCCAGCACCTCGACATATTCACCCCTCCACTTT. It yields the protein CASTSTYSPLHF.

The chain couples TRBV2 to TRBJ2-7; D is uncertain. Trimming cost V 4 bases and J 2 bases, with 9 bases left between them. From germline, CDR1 is SNHLY and CDR2 FYNNEI. This CDR3 is 13 amino acids long. The CDR3 DNA reads as TGTGCCAGCAGTGGCTACGGGCCCTACGAGCAGTACTTC. It codes for CASSGYGPYEQYF. The variable domain in full, completed from reference TRBV2 and TRBJ2-7, reads EPEVTQTPSHQVTQMGQEVILRCVPISNHLYFYWYRQILGQKVEFLVSFYNNEISEKSEIFDDQFSVERPDGSNFTLKIRSTKLEDSAMYFCASSGYGPYEQYFGPGTRLTVT.

This clonotype was seen only a few times. The gene calls are TRBV7-2 and TRBJ1-2, with 7 bases fitting TRBD1. The CDR3 runs 15 residues. Per germline, CDR1 SGHTA and CDR2 FQGNSA. The trim removed 5 bases at V and 3 bases at J, leaving 9 bases unmatched. The CDR3 spells CASSRNARGDYGYTF. DNA for the CDR3: TGTGCCAGCAGCCGCAATGCCAGGGGGGACTATGGCTACACCTTC.

This clonotype was counted between two and nine times. The rearrangement uses TRBV5-1 and TRBJ1-4, with D possibly TRBD1 on 6 matching bases. The CDR3 is 14 amino acids. V was clipped by 4 bases and J by 8 bases, with 15 bases between them. Germline V lookup: CDR1 SGHRS, CDR2 YFSETQ. The chain's CDR3 is CASSVFDRSEKLFF. The CDR3 nucleotides read TGCGCCAGCAGCGTGTTTGACAGGTCCGAAAAACTGTTTTTT.

This clonotype was detected a few times. The gene calls are TRBV30 and TRBJ1-3, with D perhaps matching TRBD1 (5 bases). Looked up from germline, CDR1 is GTSNPN and CDR2 is SVGIG (reference sequence). The CDR3 loop spans 14 amino acids. Trimming left V 2 bases short and J 2 bases short, with 10 bases between. The CDR3 DNA follows: TGTGCCTGGAGTCAGGGAGGAGCTGGAAACACCATATATTTT. This codes for CAWSQGGAGNTIYF.

This clonotype came up a few times. The rearrangement joins TRBV4-3 to TRBJ2-7; D is uncertain. CDR3 length: 15 amino acids. Germline V gives CDR1 LGHNA, CDR2 YSLEER. Between the trimmed V and J ends, which lost 2 bases and 3 bases, there was a span of 14 bases. The CDR3 DNA is TGCGCCAGCAGCCAAAATCTTAATATAGGCTACGAGCAGTACTTC. Translation: CASSQNLNIGYEQYF.

This clonotype was recorded at least ten times. The chain recombines TRBV6-2 or TRBV6-3 with TRBJ2-1; TRBD1 aligns across 8 bases. Germline values: CDR1 MNHEY, CDR2 SVGEGT. The CDR3 length is 17 residues. The V gene end was trimmed by 5 bases and the J gene end by 0 bases; junction bases not matched to a gene: 9. DNA of the CDR3: TGTGCCAGCAGTCCTGGGACAGGCCAGGCCTCCTACAATGAGCAGTTCTTC. This translates into CASSPGTGQASYNEQFF.

This clonotype was counted a few times. The chain has TRBV4-1 and TRBJ1-2, with D uncertain. Trimming removed 1 base from V and 8 bases from J, with 14 bases in between. Germline values: CDR1 MGHRA, CDR2 YSYEKL. CDR3 length equals 14 residues. CDR3 sequence: CASSQAPLTGGYTF. CDR3 sequence (DNA): TGCGCCAGCAGCCAAGCTCCCCTGACGGGGGGCTACACCTTC.

The sample holds a few counts of this clonotype. The gene calls are TRBV28 and TRBJ2-1; D unresolved. V lost 0 bases and J 6 bases, leaving 3 bases between the germline ends. The CDR3 loop spans 12 amino acids. The germline V gene encodes CDR1 MDHEN and CDR2 SYDVKM. CDR3 sequence reads: CASSLWVNEQFF. The CDR3 DNA sequence: TGTGCCAGCAGTTTATGGGTCAATGAGCAGTTCTTC.

This chain uses TRBV5-1 with TRBJ1-1, with TRBD1 as a possible D gene (6 bases). Trimming took off 5 bases at V and 8 bases at J, with 22 bases between the two ends. The germline CDR1 and CDR2 sequences are SGHRS and YFSETQ. This CDR3 has 15 residues. The CDR3 DNA sequence: TGCGCCAGCAGTTCATTATCCGGGACATGGGGCGAAGCTTTCTTT. Translation gives CASSSLSGTWGEAFF.

The sample holds many counts of this clonotype. This chain connects TRBV12-3 or TRBV12-4 to TRBJ2-5, with a tentative D call TRBD2 (7 bases). Trimming shortened V by 3 bases and J by 3 bases, and 17 bases separated the two germline ends. The CDR3 totals 16 residues. The CDR3 DNA reads TGTGCCAGCAGTTTCGGCGGGGGCGACAAAAAAGAGACCCAGTACTTC. Translating gives CASSFGGGDKKETQYF.

The V and J genes are TRBV5-1 and TRBJ1-1; 10 bases match TRBD1. CDR3 length: 15 residues. V dropped 2 bases and J dropped 7; count of bases not matched to a gene: 8. The V gene's germline CDR1 is SGHRS and CDR2 YFSETQ. CDR3 in amino acids: CASSFPPDRGLEAFF. The CDR3 DNA reads as TGCGCCAGCAGCTTCCCCCCCGACAGGGGGCTTGAAGCTTTCTTT.

There are many counts of this clonotype. The genes are TRBV5-6 and TRBJ1-2, with D perhaps TRBD1 (5 bases). Germline CDR1 is SGHDT and CDR2 is YYEEEE. This CDR3 has 13 residues. V was shortened by 2 bases and J by 2 bases, with 7 bases between the two germline ends. The CDR3 here is CASSFRGNYGYTF. DNA for the CDR3: TGTGCCAGCAGCTTCCGGGGGAACTATGGCTACACCTTC.

Only a few counts were recorded for this clonotype. The chain recombines TRBV20-1 with TRBJ2-3, with 8 nucleotides matching TRBD1. V shed 4 bases and J 1 base; nucleotides not matched to a gene: 1. CDR1 is DFQATT, CDR2 SNEGSKA, per germline (reference sequence). CDR3 size: 13 residues. The DNA of the CDR3 is TGCAGTGCTAAGGACAGGGGCACAGATACGCAGTATTTT. It codes for CSAKDRGTDTQYF.

CDR3 nucleotide sequence: TGTGCCAGCAGTGACACGCTCACCGATACGCAGTATTTT. Its protein product is CASSDTLTDTQYF. V usage is TRBV2 and J usage is TRBJ2-3, with D uncertain. Per the germline V gene, CDR1 is SNHLY and CDR2 is FYNNEI. The V end lost 3 bases, the J end lost 6 bases, and 10 bases lay between the germline ends. The CDR3 runs to 13 residues. Based on the CDR3 plus reference TRBV2 and TRBJ2-3, the full variable domain is EPEVTQTPSHQVTQMGQEVILRCVPISNHLYFYWYRQILGQKVEFLVSFYNNEISEKSEIFDDQFSVERPDGSNFTLKIRSTKLEDSAMYFCASSDTLTDTQYFGPGTRLTVL.

The V and J genes are TRBV24-1 and TRBJ2-2, with 7 bases aligning to TRBD1. The CDR3 has 13 residues. V lost 8 bases, J lost 3 bases, and 2 bases stayed unmatched. Germline V CDR1 and CDR2: KGHDR, SFDVKD. CDR3 bases: TGTGCCACCATTGACAGGGACACCGGGGAGCTGTTTTTT. Protein: CATIDRDTGELFF.

This clonotype appeared many times. V usage is TRBV2 and J usage is TRBJ2-1; D unresolved. This CDR3 comprises 12 residues. The germline gives CDR1 SNHLY, CDR2 FYNNEI. With 7 bases removed from V and 9 bases from J, the gap between germline ends came to 13 bases. CDR3 loop: CASTRAEREQFF. The CDR3 DNA is TGTGCCAGCACCCGGGCGGAACGTGAGCAGTTCTTC.

A few counts support this clonotype. V is TRBV12-3 or TRBV12-4 and J is TRBJ2-5; D is ambiguous. The CDR3 length is 13 residues. Deletions cut 3 bases from V and 5 bases from J, with 10 bases between. The CDR3 loop reads CASSFVLPETQYF. CDR3 coding DNA: TGTGCCAGCAGTTTCGTCCTGCCGGAGACCCAGTACTTC.

This clonotype was counted ten times or more. This sequence joins TRBV5-5 and TRBJ1-1; D gene unclear. V gave up 4 bases and J gave up 0 bases, with 10 bases separating them. This CDR3 is 14 amino acids long. The germline V gene has CDR1 SGHKS and CDR2 YYEKEE (reference sequence). CDR3 sequence reads: CASSRRNLNTEAFF. The DNA for the CDR3 is TGTGCCAGCAGCCGCCGAAATTTGAACACTGAAGCTTTCTTT. Using reference TRBV5-5 and TRBJ1-1 for the parts outside the CDR3, the full variable domain is DAGVTQSPTHLIKTRGQQVTLRCSPISGHKSVSWYQQVLGQGPQFIFQYYEKEERGRGNFPDRFSARQFPNYSSELNVNALLLGDSALYLCASSRRNLNTEAFFGQGTRLTVV.